This T cell receptor (beta chain) was found in a study of control samples from healthy donors and cancer patients. The protocol was immunoSEQ multiplex PCR, while the TCRdb copy is restricted to in-frame clones and leaves out a portion. The repertoire consists of 95,000 to 100,000 clones, with 80% to 90% occurring once and the leading ten covering over 6.5%. CDR1 is SNHLY and CDR2 is FYNNEI in the germline V gene. This CDR3 is built from 17 residues. Trimming cost V 7 bases and J 0 bases; bases outside gene matches: 6. Specimen: blood. This TCR was recovered from a man aged 25-45 years in good health. This chain uses TRBV2 with TRBJ2-6; 10 bases fit TRBD1. The CDR3 here is CASKRGQGNSGANVLTF. CDR3 sequence (DNA): TGTGCCAGCAAACGGGGACAGGGGAACTCTGGGGCCAACGTCCTGACTTTC.